The clone carrying this TCR beta chain appeared once. Its specificity is not known. Here immunoSEQ multiplex PCR was the method, and the copy in TCRdb shows in-frame clones only, minus some. The sample shows about 110,000 clones, approximately 96% of them seen only once. The germline V and J ends were trimmed by 1 base and 3 bases, with 13 bases remaining between them. CDR1 and CDR2 (germline): SGHVS, FNYEAQ. This CDR3 has 16 residues. These data originate in a study of cytomegalovirus exposure and HLA in healthy donors. Study outcomes and limitations: The study recorded over 150 TCR beta chains that were cytomegalovirus-associated. Through in vitro validation, three CMV-associated chains were shown to be specific for CMV antigens. First-cohort TCR clusters were later found to tend to co-occur in the approximately 110 validation repertoires. Rare sequences made up most TCRs, while some public TCRs were found in many donors.

This TCR was recovered from a woman between 18 and 29 years old in good health and CMV-seronegative. The rearrangement joins TRBV7-6 to TRBJ2-1; tentatively, D is TRBD1 (7 bases). The sequencing input was PBMCs. The CDR3 nucleotides are TGTGCCAGCAGCTTAGGACAGGGAGGTAACTACAATGAGCAGTTCTTC. Translated, it gives CASSLGQGGNYNEQFF.